What follows is one T cell receptor beta chain and its context. The data originate from a study of blood T cell repertoires in COVID-19. Study in general: The analysed material was cDNA or gDNA that came from T cells, B-cell-depleted T cells, or PBMCs.

Trimming left V 4 bases short and J 11 bases short, with 18 bases between. Germline V gene lookup returns CDR1 SGDLS and CDR2 YYNGEE. The CDR3 sequence is 13 residues long. Original processing notes: Estimated nucleated cell counts came from reference gene primer amplification. Repertoires were generated with immunoSEQ multiplex PCR, while TCRdb's copy carries only in-frame clones and drops some. V, J and clone size are taken as reported in that table, and D and trimming were inferred from the DNA itself. This sample has roughly 190,000 clones, with less than 90% found just once. The specimen was peripheral blood. The receptor was derived from a young man with acute or convalescent COVID-19. V usage is TRBV9 and J usage is TRBJ1-1; possible D gene TRBD1, 5 bases. CDR3 in amino acids: CASSNRDSYPAFF. The DNA for the CDR3 is TGTGCCAGCAGCAACCGGGACTCCTACCCCGCTTTCTTT. The full variable domain, its missing parts supplied by reference TRBV9 and TRBJ1-1, is DSGVTQTPKHLITATGQRVTLRCSPRSGDLSVYWYQQSLDQGLQFLIQYYNGEERAKGNILERFSAQQFPDLHSELNLSSLELGDSALYFCASSNRDSYPAFFGQGTRLTVV.